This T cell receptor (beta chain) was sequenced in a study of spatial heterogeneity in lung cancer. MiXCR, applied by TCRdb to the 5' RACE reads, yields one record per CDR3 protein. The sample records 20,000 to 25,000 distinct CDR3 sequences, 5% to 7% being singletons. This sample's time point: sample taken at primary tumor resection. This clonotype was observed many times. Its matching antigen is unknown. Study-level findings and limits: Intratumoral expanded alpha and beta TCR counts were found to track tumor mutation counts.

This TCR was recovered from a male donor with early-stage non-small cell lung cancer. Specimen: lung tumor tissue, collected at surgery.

The CDR3: CASGDSTDTQYF. CDR3 DNA sequence: TGTGCCAGCGGGGATAGCACAGATACGCAGTATTTT. The rearrangement joins TRBV12-3 or TRBV12-4 to TRBJ2-3; D call uncertain. The CDR3 length is 12 residues. Trimming pared 8 bases from V and 0 bases from J, leaving 6 bases between.